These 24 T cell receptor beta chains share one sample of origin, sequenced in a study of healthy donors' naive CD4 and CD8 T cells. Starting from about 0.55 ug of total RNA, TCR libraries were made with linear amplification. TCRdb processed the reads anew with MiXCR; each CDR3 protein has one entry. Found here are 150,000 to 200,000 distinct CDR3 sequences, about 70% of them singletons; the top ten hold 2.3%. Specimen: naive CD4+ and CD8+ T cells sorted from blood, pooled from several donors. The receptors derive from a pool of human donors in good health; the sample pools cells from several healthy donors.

The CDR3 loop is CSVANSWDSYEQYF. CDR3 sequence (DNA): TGCAGCGTTGCGAACAGTTGGGACTCCTACGAGCAGTACTTC. The rearrangement uses TRBV29-1 and TRBJ2-7; D remains unclear. The V gene lost 4 bases and the J gene lost 0 bases, with 13 bases spanning the gap. CDR1 is SQVTM, CDR2 ANQGSEA, per germline. This CDR3 has 14 residues.

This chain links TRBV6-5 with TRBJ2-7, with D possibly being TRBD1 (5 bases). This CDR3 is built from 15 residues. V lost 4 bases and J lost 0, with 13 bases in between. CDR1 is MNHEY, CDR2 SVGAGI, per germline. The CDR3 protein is CASSSSTAHSYEQYF. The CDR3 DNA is TGTGCCAGCAGTTCCTCGACAGCTCACTCCTACGAGCAGTACTTC.

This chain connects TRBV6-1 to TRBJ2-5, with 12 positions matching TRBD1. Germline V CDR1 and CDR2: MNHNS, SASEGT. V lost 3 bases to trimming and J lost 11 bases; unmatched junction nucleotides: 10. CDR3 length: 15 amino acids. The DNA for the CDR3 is TGTGCCAGCAGTGACCCGGGACAGGGGGCCCTCAGTCAGTACTTC. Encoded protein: CASSDPGQGALSQYF.

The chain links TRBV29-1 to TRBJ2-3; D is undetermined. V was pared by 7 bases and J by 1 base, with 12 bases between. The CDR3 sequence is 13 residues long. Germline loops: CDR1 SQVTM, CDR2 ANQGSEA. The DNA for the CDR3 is TGCAGCGCTGGTCGGGTCGGCACAGATACGCAGTATTTT. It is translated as CSAGRVGTDTQYF.

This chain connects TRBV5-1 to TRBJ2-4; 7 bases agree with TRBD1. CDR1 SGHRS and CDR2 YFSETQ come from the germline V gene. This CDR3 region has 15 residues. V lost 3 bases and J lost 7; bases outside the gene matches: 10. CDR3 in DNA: TGCGCCAGCAGCTCAACCGGGACAGTGGGTAACATTCAGTACTTC. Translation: CASSSTGTVGNIQYF.

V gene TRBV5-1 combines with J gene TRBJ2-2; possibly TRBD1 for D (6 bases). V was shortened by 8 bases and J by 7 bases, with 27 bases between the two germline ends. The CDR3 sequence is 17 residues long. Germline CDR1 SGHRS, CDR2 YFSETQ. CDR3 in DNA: TGCGCCAGTACCCTGAGCTTGGGGGCCTTTTCCGTCGGGGAGCTGTTTTTT. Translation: CASTLSLGAFSVGELFF. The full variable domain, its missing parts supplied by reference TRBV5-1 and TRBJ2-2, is KAGVTQTPRYLIKTRGQQVTLSCSPISGHRSVSWYQQTPGQGLQFLFEYFSETQRNKGNFPGRFSGRQFSNSRSEMNVSTLELGDSALYLCASTLSLGAFSVGELFFGEGSRLTVL.

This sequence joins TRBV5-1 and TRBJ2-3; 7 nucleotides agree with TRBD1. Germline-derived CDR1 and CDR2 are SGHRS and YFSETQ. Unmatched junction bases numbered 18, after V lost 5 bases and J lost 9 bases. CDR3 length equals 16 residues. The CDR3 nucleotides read TGCGCCAGCAGGGTATCGACTCCCAGGGGGTTATGGACGCAGTATTTT. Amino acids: CASRVSTPRGLWTQYF.

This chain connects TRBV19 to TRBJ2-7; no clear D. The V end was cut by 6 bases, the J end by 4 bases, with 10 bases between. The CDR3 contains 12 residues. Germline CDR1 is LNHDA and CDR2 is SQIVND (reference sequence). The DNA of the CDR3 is TGTGCCAGTAGCCAGCACGGGTACGAGCAGTACTTC. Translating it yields CASSQHGYEQYF. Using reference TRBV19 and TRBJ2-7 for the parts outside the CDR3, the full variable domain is DGGITQSPKYLFRKEGQNVTLSCEQNLNHDAMYWYRQDPGQGLRLIYYSQIVNDFQKGDIAEGYSVSREKKESFPLTVTSAQKNPTAFYLCASSQHGYEQYFGPGTRLTVT.

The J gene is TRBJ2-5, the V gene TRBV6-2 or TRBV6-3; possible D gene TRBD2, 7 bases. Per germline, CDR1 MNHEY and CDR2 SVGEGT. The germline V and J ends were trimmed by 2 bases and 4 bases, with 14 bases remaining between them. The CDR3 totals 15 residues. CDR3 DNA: TGTGCCAGCAGTTACGACGGGGGGCGCCGAGAGACCCAGTACTTC. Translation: CASSYDGGRRETQYF.

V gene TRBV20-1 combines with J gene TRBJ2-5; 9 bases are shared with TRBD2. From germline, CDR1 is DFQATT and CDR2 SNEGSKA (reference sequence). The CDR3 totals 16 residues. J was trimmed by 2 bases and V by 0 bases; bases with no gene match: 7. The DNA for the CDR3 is TGCAGTGCTAGAGATGGTATAGCGGGGGAGCAAGAGACCCAGTACTTC. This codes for CSARDGIAGEQETQYF.

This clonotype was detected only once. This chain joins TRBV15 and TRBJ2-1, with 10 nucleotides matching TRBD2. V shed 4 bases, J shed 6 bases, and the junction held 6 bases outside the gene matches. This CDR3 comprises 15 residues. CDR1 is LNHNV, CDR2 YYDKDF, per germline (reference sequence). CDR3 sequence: CATSNEAGGSNEQFF. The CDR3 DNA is TGTGCCACCAGCAACGAAGCGGGAGGGAGCAATGAGCAGTTCTTC.

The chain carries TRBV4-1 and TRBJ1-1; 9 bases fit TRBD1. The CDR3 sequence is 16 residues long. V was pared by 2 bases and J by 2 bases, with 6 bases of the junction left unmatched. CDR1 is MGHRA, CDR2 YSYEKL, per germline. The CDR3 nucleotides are TGCGCCAGCAGCCAACATGGGGGACAGGGCAACACTGAAGCTTTCTTT. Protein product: CASSQHGGQGNTEAFF.

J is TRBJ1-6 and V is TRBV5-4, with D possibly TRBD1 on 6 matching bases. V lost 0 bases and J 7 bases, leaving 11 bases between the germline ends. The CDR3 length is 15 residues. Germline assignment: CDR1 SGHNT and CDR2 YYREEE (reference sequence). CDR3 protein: CASSLASGDNSPLHF. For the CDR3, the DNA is TGTGCCAGCAGCTTGGCTTCAGGGGACAATTCACCCCTCCACTTT.

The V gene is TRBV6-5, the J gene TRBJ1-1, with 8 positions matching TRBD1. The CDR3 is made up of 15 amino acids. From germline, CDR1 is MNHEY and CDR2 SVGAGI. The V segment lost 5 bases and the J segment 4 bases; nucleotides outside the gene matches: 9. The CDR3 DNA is TGTGCCAGCAGTGCCGACAGGGGAAGAACCACTGAAGCTTTCTTT. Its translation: CASSADRGRTTEAFF.

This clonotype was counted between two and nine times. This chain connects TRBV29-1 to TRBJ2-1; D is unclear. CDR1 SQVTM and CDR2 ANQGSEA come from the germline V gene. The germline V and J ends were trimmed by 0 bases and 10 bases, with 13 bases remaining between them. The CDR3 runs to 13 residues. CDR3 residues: CSVEDAVSGEQFF. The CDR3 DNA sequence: TGCAGCGTTGAAGATGCCGTATCTGGCGAGCAGTTCTTC.

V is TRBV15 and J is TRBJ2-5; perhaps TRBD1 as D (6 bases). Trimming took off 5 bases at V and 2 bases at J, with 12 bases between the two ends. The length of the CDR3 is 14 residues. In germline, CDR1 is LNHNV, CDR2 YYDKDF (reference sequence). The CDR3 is CATSYRTVQETQYF. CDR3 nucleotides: TGTGCCACCAGCTACCGGACAGTTCAAGAGACCCAGTACTTC.

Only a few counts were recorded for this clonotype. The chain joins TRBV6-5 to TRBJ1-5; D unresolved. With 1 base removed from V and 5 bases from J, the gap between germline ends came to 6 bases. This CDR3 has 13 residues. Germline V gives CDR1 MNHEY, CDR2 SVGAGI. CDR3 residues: CASSYYADQPQHF. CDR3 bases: TGTGCCAGCAGTTACTACGCGGATCAGCCCCAGCATTTT.

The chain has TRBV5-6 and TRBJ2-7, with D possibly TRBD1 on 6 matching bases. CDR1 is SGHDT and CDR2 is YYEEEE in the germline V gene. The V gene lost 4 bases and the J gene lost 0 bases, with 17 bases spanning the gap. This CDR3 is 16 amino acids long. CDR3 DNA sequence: TGTGCCAGCAGCAATGACAGGTCCTACCTCTCCTACGAGCAGTACTTC. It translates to CASSNDRSYLSYEQYF.

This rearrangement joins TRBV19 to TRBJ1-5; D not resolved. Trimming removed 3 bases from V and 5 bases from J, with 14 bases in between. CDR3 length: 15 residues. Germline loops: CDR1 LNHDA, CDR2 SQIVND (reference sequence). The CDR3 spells CASSIEDGLYQPQHF. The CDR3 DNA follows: TGTGCCAGTAGTATTGAGGACGGACTATATCAGCCCCAGCATTTT.

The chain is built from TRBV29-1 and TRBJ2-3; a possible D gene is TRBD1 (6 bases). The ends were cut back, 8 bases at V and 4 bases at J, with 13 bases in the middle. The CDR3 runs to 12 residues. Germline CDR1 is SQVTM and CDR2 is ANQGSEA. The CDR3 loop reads CSCGDTSDTQYF. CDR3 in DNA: TGCAGCTGTGGGGACACCTCAGATACGCAGTATTTT.

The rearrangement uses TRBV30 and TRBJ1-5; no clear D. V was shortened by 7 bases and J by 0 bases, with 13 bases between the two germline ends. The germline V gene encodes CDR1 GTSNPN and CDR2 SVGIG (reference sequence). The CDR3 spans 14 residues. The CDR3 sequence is CAFSDLNSNQPQHF. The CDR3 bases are TGTGCCTTTTCAGACTTAAATAGCAATCAGCCCCAGCATTTT.

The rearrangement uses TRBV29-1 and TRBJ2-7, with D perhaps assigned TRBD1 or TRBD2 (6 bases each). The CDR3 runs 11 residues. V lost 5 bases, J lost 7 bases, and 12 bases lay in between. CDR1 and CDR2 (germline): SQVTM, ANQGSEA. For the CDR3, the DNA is TGCAGCGTTTCAGGGGAGGAAGAGCAGTACTTC. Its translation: CSVSGEEEQYF.

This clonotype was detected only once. In DNA, the CDR3 is TGTGCCAGCAGCTTAGTAGATACAGGGTTGTACGAGCAGTACTTC. Translation gives CASSLVDTGLYEQYF. J is TRBJ2-7 and V is TRBV11-2; possible D gene TRBD1, 6 bases. The CDR3 totals 15 residues. Germline assignment: CDR1 SGHAT and CDR2 FQNNGV. V was pared by 1 base and J by 4 bases, with 14 bases between.

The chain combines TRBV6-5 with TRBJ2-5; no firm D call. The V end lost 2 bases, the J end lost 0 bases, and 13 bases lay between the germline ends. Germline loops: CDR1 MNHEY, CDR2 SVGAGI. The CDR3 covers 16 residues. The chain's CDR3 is CASSYGHPLYQETQYF. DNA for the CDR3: TGTGCCAGCAGTTACGGGCACCCTCTGTACCAAGAGACCCAGTACTTC.